Listed below are T cell receptor beta chains from one sample, sequenced in a study of CD8 T cells in ankylosing spondylitis. Each CDR3 protein is one row after TCRdb ran MiXCR on the 5' RACE reads. The sample gives about 160,000 distinct CDR3 sequences, around 43% of which show up once; around 15% is in the top ten. The specimen was synovial fluid, either unsorted or a sorted T cell fraction (not recorded which). The receptors derive from a male donor with ankylosing spondylitis. Both conserved end residues are part of each CDR3. Each record gives: D gene, V gene, J gene, clone size, CDR3 protein, CDR3 DNA. The D gene is left open where the match is weak. Clone sizes are given selectively: once, few, many, or a class where the clone is expanded.

d_call: TRBD1; v_call: TRBV2; j_call: TRBJ2-1; clone_size: NA; cdr3_aa: CASSVDRGEVRSSYNEQFF; cdr3_nt: TGTGCCAGCAGTGTGGACAGGGGTGAGGTACGAAGCTCCTACAATGAGCAGTTCTTC
d_call: NA; v_call: TRBV7-8; j_call: TRBJ2-2; clone_size: NA; cdr3_aa: CASSLYQISGHTGELFF; cdr3_nt: TGTGCCAGCAGCTTATATCAGATCTCTGGGCACACCGGGGAGCTGTTTTTT
d_call: NA; v_call: TRBV7-6; j_call: TRBJ2-7; clone_size: NA; cdr3_aa: CASSSTIGPPLREQYF; cdr3_nt: TGTGCCAGCAGCTCGACCATTGGTCCCCCACTGAGGGAGCAGTACTTC
d_call: TRBD2; v_call: TRBV14; j_call: TRBJ2-1; clone_size: NA; cdr3_aa: CASSQDVLQFSGGTF; cdr3_nt: TGTGCCAGCAGCCAAGACGTCTTGCAGTTTAGCGGGGGAACCTTC
d_call: NA; v_call: TRBV20-1; j_call: TRBJ2-7; clone_size: many; cdr3_aa: CSARGANEIHEQYF; cdr3_nt: TGCAGTGCTAGAGGGGCAAACGAGATTCACGAGCAGTACTTC
d_call: TRBD2; v_call: TRBV27; j_call: TRBJ2-1; clone_size: NA; cdr3_aa: CASSLFSGNLNEQFF; cdr3_nt: TGTGCCAGCAGTTTATTCAGCGGGAACCTCAATGAGCAGTTCTTC
d_call: TRBD1; v_call: TRBV5-1; j_call: TRBJ1-1; clone_size: medium-sized; cdr3_aa: CASSSGQGAGNTEAFF; cdr3_nt: TGCGCCAGCAGCTCCGGACAGGGGGCGGGGAACACTGAAGCTTTCTTT
d_call: TRBD2; v_call: TRBV6-5; j_call: TRBJ2-1; clone_size: NA; cdr3_aa: CASSYTSGSSYNEQFF; cdr3_nt: TGTGCCAGCAGTTACACTAGCGGGAGTTCCTACAATGAGCAGTTCTTC
d_call: NA; v_call: TRBV10-3; j_call: TRBJ1-3; clone_size: NA; cdr3_aa: CAISESTVGTSGNTIYF; cdr3_nt: TGTGCCATCAGTGAGTCGACGGTAGGGACCTCTGGAAACACCATATATTTT
d_call: NA; v_call: TRBV7-9; j_call: TRBJ2-7; clone_size: NA; cdr3_aa: CASSPSGVTYEQYF; cdr3_nt: TGTGCCAGCAGCCCCTCGGGGGTTACCTATGAGCAGTACTTC
d_call: TRBD1; v_call: TRBV18; j_call: TRBJ1-5; clone_size: NA; cdr3_aa: CASSVGQGRIQPQHF; cdr3_nt: TGTGCCAGCTCAGTCGGACAGGGCCGGATTCAGCCCCAGCATTTT
d_call: TRBD1; v_call: TRBV25-1; j_call: TRBJ2-2; clone_size: NA; cdr3_aa: CASRRDRSLGGELFF; cdr3_nt: TGTGCCAGCCGCCGGGACAGATCTTTAGGCGGGGAGCTGTTTTTT
d_call: NA; v_call: TRBV19; j_call: TRBJ1-2; clone_size: NA; cdr3_aa: CASSSKTYYGYTF; cdr3_nt: TGTGCCAGTAGTTCGAAGACTTACTATGGCTACACCTTC
d_call: TRBD2; v_call: TRBV7-3; j_call: TRBJ2-1; clone_size: many; cdr3_aa: CASSPLPLLLAGENDNEQFF; cdr3_nt: TGTGCCAGCAGCCCCCTCCCATTGTTGCTAGCGGGAGAAAACGACAATGAGCAGTTCTTC
d_call: TRBD1; v_call: TRBV11-2; j_call: TRBJ1-2; clone_size: few; cdr3_aa: CASSPGTEGTF; cdr3_nt: TGTGCCAGCAGCCCCGGGACAGAAGGCACCTTC
d_call: NA; v_call: TRBV7-9; j_call: TRBJ2-5; clone_size: NA; cdr3_aa: CASSLTGRLAPQETQYF; cdr3_nt: TGTGCCAGCAGCCTAACAGGGAGGCTAGCGCCACAAGAGACCCAGTACTTC
d_call: NA; v_call: TRBV27; j_call: TRBJ2-1; clone_size: NA; cdr3_aa: CASGPGGTYNEQFF; cdr3_nt: TGTGCCAGCGGTCCCGGGGGTACTTACAATGAGCAGTTCTTC
d_call: NA; v_call: TRBV10-3; j_call: TRBJ1-1; clone_size: few; cdr3_aa: CAIRSGDGITEAFF; cdr3_nt: TGTGCCATCAGGAGTGGGGACGGTATCACTGAAGCTTTCTTT
d_call: NA; v_call: TRBV6-1; j_call: TRBJ1-1; clone_size: few; cdr3_aa: CASSPGGLGVAFF; cdr3_nt: TGTGCCAGCTCCCCCGGGGGGTTGGGGGTAGCTTTCTTT
d_call: NA; v_call: TRBV28; j_call: TRBJ2-7; clone_size: NA; cdr3_aa: CASSFGQGRSNEQYF; cdr3_nt: TGTGCCAGCAGTTTTGGCCAGGGTCGCTCAAACGAGCAGTACTTC
d_call: TRBD1; v_call: TRBV29-1; j_call: TRBJ2-7; clone_size: few; cdr3_aa: CSVVGRQGSGTTSYEQYF; cdr3_nt: TGCAGCGTTGTGGGTAGACAGGGATCGGGCACAACTTCCTACGAGCAGTACTTC
d_call: NA; v_call: TRBV6-1; j_call: TRBJ1-2; clone_size: NA; cdr3_aa: CASTLRLQAGYTF; cdr3_nt: TGTGCCAGCACCCTCCGACTTCAGGCCGGCTACACCTTC
d_call: NA; v_call: TRBV4-1; j_call: TRBJ2-1; clone_size: few; cdr3_aa: CASSQTGANEQFF; cdr3_nt: TGCGCCAGCAGCCAGACGGGGGCCAATGAGCAGTTCTTC
d_call: NA; v_call: TRBV2; j_call: TRBJ2-1; clone_size: few; cdr3_aa: CASSPWRDNEQFF; cdr3_nt: TGTGCCAGCAGCCCCTGGCGAGACAATGAGCAGTTCTTC
d_call: NA; v_call: TRBV12-5; j_call: TRBJ1-5; clone_size: NA; cdr3_aa: CASGLTQNNQPQHF; cdr3_nt: TGTGCTAGTGGTTTGACCCAGAACAATCAGCCCCAGCATTTT
d_call: NA; v_call: TRBV25-1; j_call: TRBJ1-1; clone_size: NA; cdr3_aa: CASGGDTEAFF; cdr3_nt: TGTGCCAGCGGAGGCGACACTGAAGCTTTCTTT
d_call: TRBD2; v_call: TRBV13; j_call: TRBJ2-2; clone_size: NA; cdr3_aa: CASSKYRLAGTGELFF; cdr3_nt: TGTGCCAGCAGCAAATATAGACTAGCTGGGACCGGGGAGCTGTTTTTT
d_call: NA; v_call: TRBV7-9; j_call: TRBJ2-7; clone_size: few; cdr3_aa: CASSSPVEGYSYEQYF; cdr3_nt: TGTGCCAGCAGCTCACCCGTGGAGGGGTATTCCTACGAGCAGTACTTC
d_call: NA; v_call: TRBV12-3/TRBV12-4; j_call: TRBJ2-7; clone_size: NA; cdr3_aa: CASTPGTVSYEQYF; cdr3_nt: TGTGCCAGCACTCCAGGGACGGTGTCCTACGAGCAGTACTTC